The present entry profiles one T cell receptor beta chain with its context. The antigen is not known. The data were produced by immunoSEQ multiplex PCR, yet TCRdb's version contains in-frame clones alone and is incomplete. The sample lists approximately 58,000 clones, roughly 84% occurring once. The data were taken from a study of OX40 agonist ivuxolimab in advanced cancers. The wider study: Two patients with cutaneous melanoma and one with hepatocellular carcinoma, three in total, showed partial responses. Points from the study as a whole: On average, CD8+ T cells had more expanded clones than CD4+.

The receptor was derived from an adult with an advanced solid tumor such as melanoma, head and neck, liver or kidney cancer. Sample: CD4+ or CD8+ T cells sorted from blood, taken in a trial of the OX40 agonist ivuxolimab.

CDR3 nucleotides: TGTGCCAGCAGAATGGTGGAGCTAGACTCCTACGAGCAGTACTTC. Its translation is CASRMVELDSYEQYF. The chain is built from TRBV6-1 and TRBJ2-7; D gene ambiguous. V lost 6 bases and J lost 0, with 15 bases in between. Germline CDR1 and CDR2: MNHNS and SASEGT. This CDR3 is built from 15 residues.